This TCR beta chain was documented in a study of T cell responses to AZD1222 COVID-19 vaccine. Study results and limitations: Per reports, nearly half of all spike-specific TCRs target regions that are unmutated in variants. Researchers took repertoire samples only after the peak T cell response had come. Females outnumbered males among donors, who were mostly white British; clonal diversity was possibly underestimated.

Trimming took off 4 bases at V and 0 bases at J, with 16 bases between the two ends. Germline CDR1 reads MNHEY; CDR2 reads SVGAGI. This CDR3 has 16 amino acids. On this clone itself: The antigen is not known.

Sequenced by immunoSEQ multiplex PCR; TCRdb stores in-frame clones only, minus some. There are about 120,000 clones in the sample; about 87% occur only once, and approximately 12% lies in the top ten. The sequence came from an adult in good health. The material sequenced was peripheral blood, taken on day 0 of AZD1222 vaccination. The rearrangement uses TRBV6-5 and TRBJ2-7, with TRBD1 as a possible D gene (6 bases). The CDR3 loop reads CASSSIRDTSSYEQYF. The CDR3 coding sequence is TGTGCCAGCAGTTCGATTCGGGACACGAGCTCCTACGAGCAGTACTTC.